Listed here are 11 T cell receptor beta chains from one sample, sequenced in a study of OX40 agonist ivuxolimab in advanced cancers. This table comes from immunoSEQ multiplex PCR, and its TCRdb copy is limited to in-frame clones, with some not included. This table has under 40,000 clones, approximately 81% appearing once. The sequences come from CD4+ or CD8+ T cells sorted from blood, collected in a trial of the OX40 agonist ivuxolimab. These receptors all come from an adult with an advanced solid tumor such as melanoma, head and neck, liver or kidney cancer.

The chain employs TRBV5-1 and TRBJ2-2; no firm D call. The CDR3 runs 15 residues. Between the trimmed V and J ends, which lost 0 bases and 2 bases, there was a span of 8 bases. The germline gives CDR1 SGHRS, CDR2 YFSETQ. CDR3 protein: CASSLVFRNTGELFF. In DNA, the CDR3 is TGCGCCAGCAGCTTGGTGTTTCGAAACACCGGGGAGCTGTTTTTT.

This chain connects TRBV2 to TRBJ2-5; 9 bases are shared with TRBD1. CDR1 SNHLY and CDR2 FYNNEI come from the germline V gene. Unmatched junction bases numbered 3, after V lost 6 bases and J lost 1 base. CDR3 size: 14 residues. In DNA form, the CDR3 reads TGTGCCAGCAGGGGGACAGGGTCCCAAGAGACCCAGTACTTC. Protein: CASRGTGSQETQYF.

The chain carries TRBV11-2 and TRBJ1-2, with D unclear. The CDR3 has 15 residues. Per the germline V gene, CDR1 is SGHAT and CDR2 is FQNNGV. Trimming shortened V by 5 bases and J by 0 bases, and 13 bases separated the two germline ends. Written as DNA, the CDR3 is TGTGCCAGCAGCCCCCGGGAGGAACCTAACTATGGCTACACCTTC. Protein: CASSPREEPNYGYTF.

The chain has TRBV7-2 and TRBJ1-3, with unresolved D. The germline V gene encodes CDR1 SGHTA and CDR2 FQGNSA. This CDR3 comprises 16 residues. V was trimmed by 2 bases and J by 0 bases, leaving 11 bases between them. The CDR3 DNA follows: TGTGCCAGCAGCTTACTCCCCGCGTTCTCTGGAAACACCATATATTTT. Translated, it gives CASSLLPAFSGNTIYF.

V gene TRBV9 combines with J gene TRBJ2-1; TRBD2 might be the D (7 bases). The CDR3 consists of 15 residues. CDR1 and CDR2 (germline): SGDLS, YYNGEE. Trimming pared 0 bases from V and 7 bases from J, leaving 14 bases between. Here the CDR3 reads CASSVEGGAHNEQFF. The CDR3 nucleotides are TGTGCCAGCAGCGTAGAAGGGGGGGCCCATAATGAGCAGTTCTTC.

This chain links TRBV7-2 with TRBJ2-5; D may be TRBD2 (7 bases). There are 13 residues in the CDR3. V was cut by 6 bases and J by 4 bases, with 12 bases left in between. Germline-derived CDR1 and CDR2 are SGHTA and FQGNSA. The chain's CDR3 is CASSGGARETQYF. The CDR3 region has the DNA TGTGCCAGCAGTGGGGGGGCGAGAGAGACCCAGTACTTC. The full variable domain, in which reference TRBV7-2 and TRBJ2-5 provide the parts outside the CDR3, is GAGVSQSPSNKVTEKGKDVELRCDPISGHTALYWYRQSLGQGLEFLIYFQGNSAPDKSGLPSDRFSAERTGGSVSTLTIQRTQQEDSAVYLCASSGGARETQYFGPGTRLLVL.

The chain carries TRBV6-6 and TRBJ1-5, with D possibly being TRBD1 (5 bases). The CDR3 has 15 amino acids. The ends were cut back, 4 bases at V and 5 bases at J, with 15 bases in the middle. CDR1 MNHNY and CDR2 SVGAGI come from the germline V gene (reference sequence). CDR3 in amino acids: CASSSMGPMDQPQHF. The CDR3 region has the DNA TGTGCCAGCAGTTCTATGGGGCCTATGGATCAGCCCCAGCATTTT.

The J gene is TRBJ2-7, the V gene TRBV6-6, with 7 bases aligning to TRBD1. With 8 bases clipped from V and 0 bases from J, the junction kept 7 bases outside the gene matches. Looked up from germline, CDR1 is MNHNY and CDR2 is SVGAGI (reference sequence). The CDR3 consists of 14 residues. This CDR3 is CASLKDRSSYEQYF. The DNA of the CDR3 is TGTGCCAGCCTCAAGGACAGGTCCTCCTACGAGCAGTACTTC.

V usage is TRBV5-1 and J usage is TRBJ2-2; the match to TRBD2 covers 13 bases. V gave up 3 bases and J gave up 5 bases; unmatched junction bases: 4. The CDR3 runs to 16 residues. In germline, CDR1 is SGHRS, CDR2 YFSETQ. Here the CDR3 reads CASSYGLAGVTGELFF. The CDR3 region has the DNA TGCGCCAGCAGCTACGGACTAGCGGGGGTTACCGGGGAGCTGTTTTTT.

The CDR3 region has the DNA TGTGCCAGCAGACCGTCAGGGGGCTCCTACAATGAGCAGTTCTTC. Residues: CASRPSGGSYNEQFF. This chain links TRBV6-6 with TRBJ2-1; 7 bases are a match to TRBD1. The J segment lost 0 bases and the V segment lost 6 bases, leaving 5 bases of the junction unmatched. The CDR3 sequence is 15 residues long. Germline V CDR1 and CDR2: MNHNY, SVGAGI (reference sequence).

V is TRBV2 and J is TRBJ1-5, with D possibly being TRBD1 (6 bases). Germline assignment: CDR1 SNHLY and CDR2 FYNNEI. V gave up 5 bases and J gave up 5 bases, with 10 bases separating them. The CDR3 has 13 residues. The CDR3 DNA is TGTGCCAGCAGTTGGACAGAATATCAGCCCCAGCATTTT. Its translation: CASSWTEYQPQHF.